The entry below gives a single T cell receptor beta chain sequence along with its context. Its target is not known. TCR beta sequences were obtained from blood CD8+ and CD4+ T cells. TEMRA cells were FACS-enriched, and CD8+ and CD4+ T cells were isolated negatively. The data were obtained in a study of CD8 T cells in Susac syndrome. Reverse transcription of about 0.5 to 1 ug RNA used random hexamers. Amplification of the TCR beta CDR3 was carried out by immunoSEQ multiplex PCR, which spanned a total of 54 Vbeta and 13 Jbeta segments. A single record per CDR3 protein comes from TCRdb applying MiXCR to the immunoSEQ multiplex PCR reads. The sample records approximately 220,000 distinct CDR3 sequences, 92% being singletons. Germline V gene data show CDR1 as SGHKS and CDR2 as YYEKEE (reference sequence). The CDR3 has 16 residues. Between the trimmed V and J ends, which lost 4 bases and 0 bases, there was a span of 11 bases.

The study's findings and limits: The relatively small number of individuals in the TCR sequencing and HLA analysis was acknowledged by the study.

This clonotype was sampled from a human donor with multiple sclerosis. The sequenced sample was CD8+ T cells from PBMCs. The J gene is TRBJ2-6, the V gene TRBV5-5; the D call may be TRBD1 or TRBD2 (6 bases each). Written as DNA, the CDR3 is TGTGCCAGCAGCCCCGGGGGCAACTCTGGGGCCAACGTCCTGACTTTC. Its translation: CASSPGGNSGANVLTF.